The 22 T cell receptor beta chains below were found in one sample sequenced in a study of metastatic and nonmetastatic thyroid tumors. Nobody among the patients had been given any treatment before thyroid surgery. Via MiXCR, TCRdb re-called the PCR reads. The sample includes fewer than 55,000 clones, 15% to 20% of them seen just once. Sequencing used blood. These receptor sequences come from a female donor with papillary thyroid cancer or a benign thyroid nodule (not recorded which). Some clones in this sample may be carry-over from other donors' samples.

This clone was detected ten times or more. The CDR3 sequence is CATSDGQGFGGYTF. The CDR3 nucleotides read TGTGCCACCAGTGACGGACAGGGATTCGGCGGCTACACCTTC. The chain carries TRBV24-1 and TRBJ1-2, with 8 nucleotides matching TRBD1. The CDR3 length is 14 residues. CDR1 and CDR2 (germline): KGHDR, SFDVKD. V dropped 4 bases and J dropped 8; count of bases not matched to a gene: 8.

The sample holds a few counts of this clone. This may come from a read error, since a much larger clone is one base off. The J gene is TRBJ1-1, the V gene TRBV4-1, with D maybe TRBD1 (6 bases). Germline V gene data show CDR1 as MGHRA and CDR2 as YSYEKL. There are 15 residues in the CDR3. CDR3 loop: CACSQKQGLNTEAFF. The CDR3 DNA is TGCGCCTGCAGCCAAAAACAGGGACTGAACACTGAAGCTTTCTTT.

As to this clone: The CDR3 end shows no conserved phenylalanine or tryptophan, and so a read error is likely. The V call is TRBV11-2, the J call TRBJ2-1, with unresolved D. Germline CDR1 SGHAT, CDR2 FQNNGV. This CDR3 comprises 13 residues. The DNA of the CDR3 is TGTGCCGGCAGCTTAGATTCCGGGTATGAGCAGTTCCTC. Its protein is CAGSLDSGYEQFL.

This clone was counted between two and nine times. This chain joins TRBV28 and TRBJ2-1, with TRBD2 matching 10 bases. V lost 2 bases to trimming and J lost 5 bases; unmatched junction nucleotides: 12. Per the germline V gene, CDR1 is MDHEN and CDR2 is SYDVKM. CDR3 length: 18 amino acids. The CDR3 nucleotides read TGTGCCAGCAGTTTAGAATGGCTAGCGGGAGCGGAACACAATGAGCAGTTCTTC. Translated, it gives CASSLEWLAGAEHNEQFF.

This clone was seen a handful of times. CDR3 sequence: CSVCLGILETQYF. CDR3 in DNA: TGCAGCGTTTGTCTGGGGATCTTGGAGACCCAGTACTTC. The chain combines TRBV29-1 with TRBJ2-5; D is undetermined. Trimming stripped 5 bases from V and 5 bases from J, with 15 bases between. The CDR3 consists of 13 residues. Germline V gene sequence: CDR1 SQVTM, CDR2 ANQGSEA.

In this sample, this clone turned up many times. The chain carries TRBV10-2 and TRBJ2-1; D is perhaps TRBD2 (7 bases). Germline CDR1 reads WSHSY; CDR2 reads SAAADI. V was shortened by 8 bases and J by 2 bases, with 10 bases between the two germline ends. The CDR3 length is 13 residues. The CDR3 DNA sequence: TGCGCCAGCGGCGGGGGCCCCTACAATGAGCAGTTCTTC. It specifies CASGGGPYNEQFF.

This clone was observed many times. J is TRBJ2-1 and V is TRBV10-1, with D perhaps matching TRBD2 (6 bases). The CDR3 loop spans 16 amino acids. The V gene lost 0 bases and the J gene lost 6 bases, with 15 bases spanning the gap. The germline CDR1 and CDR2 sequences are WNHNN and SYGVQD (reference sequence). In DNA, the CDR3 is TGCGCCAGCAGTGAGTCTCGGCTAGCGCTAGGCAATGAGCAGTTCTTC. This translates into CASSESRLALGNEQFF.

This clone was detected only a few times. Since a much larger clone is just one base distant, this may be a read error. CDR3 amino acids: CVSSLSPGNYGYTF. The DNA for the CDR3 is TGTGTCAGCAGCTTATCTCCAGGGAACTATGGCTACACCTTC. The chain carries TRBV5-6 and TRBJ1-2; tentative D call: TRBD1 (5 bases). Germline V gene sequence: CDR1 SGHDT, CDR2 YYEEEE. The CDR3 totals 14 residues.

V is TRBV20-1 and J is TRBJ1-6; unclear D gene. V lost 1 base and J 7 bases, leaving 14 bases between the germline ends. Germline lookup yields CDR1 DFQATT and CDR2 SNEGSKA (reference sequence). The CDR3 contains 15 residues. The CDR3 region is CSARGPRGSNSPLHF. Written as DNA, the CDR3 is TGCAGTGCTAGAGGGCCTCGTGGGTCGAATTCACCCCTCCACTTT.

The V call is TRBV7-8, the J call TRBJ2-7, with D tentatively TRBD1 or TRBD2 (5 bases each). Deletions cut 0 bases from V and 3 bases from J, with 9 bases between. Germline V gene lookup returns CDR1 SGHVS and CDR2 FQNEAQ. This CDR3 spans 14 amino acids. Here the CDR3 DNA reads TGTGCCAGCAGCTTAGCGGGGACCCACTACGAGCAGTACTTC. Its protein is CASSLAGTHYEQYF. The whole variable domain, remainder taken from reference TRBV7-8 and TRBJ2-7, is GAGVSQSPRYKVAKRGQDVALRCDPISGHVSLFWYQQALGQGPEFLTYFQNEAQLDKSGLPSDRFFAERPEGSVSTLKIQRTQQEDSAVYLCASSLAGTHYEQYFGPGTRLTVT.

This clone was observed many times. This chain connects TRBV6-1 to TRBJ2-3, with D tentatively TRBD1 or TRBD2 (5 bases each). The CDR3 length is 14 residues. Germline CDR1 is MNHNS and CDR2 is SASEGT. Between the trimmed V and J ends, which lost 8 bases and 7 bases, there was a span of 19 bases. The CDR3 DNA reads TGTGCCAGCTACCGGGACCTCGGAAAGAATACGCAGTATTTT. It codes for CASYRDLGKNTQYF.

There are many counts of this clone. The J gene is TRBJ2-1, the V gene TRBV5-1; TRBD2 matches at 8 bases. V shed 2 bases, J shed 7 bases, and the junction held 5 bases outside the gene matches. The CDR3 runs to 14 residues. Germline CDR1 and CDR2: SGHRS and YFSETQ. The CDR3 reads CASSFYGRDNEQFF. The CDR3 nucleotides read TGCGCCAGCAGCTTCTACGGGAGGGATAATGAGCAGTTCTTC.

This clone was observed at least ten times. The J gene is TRBJ2-1, the V gene TRBV20-1, with TRBD2 matching over 8 bases. CDR3 length: 13 amino acids. J was trimmed by 6 bases and V by 0 bases; bases with no gene match: 1. Looked up from germline, CDR1 is DFQATT and CDR2 is SNEGSKA (reference sequence). CDR3 DNA sequence: TGCAGTGCTAGAGATGGACTAGCCAATGAGCAGTTCTTC. Translation: CSARDGLANEQFF.

The sample holds many counts of this clone. This rearrangement joins TRBV10-1 to TRBJ2-7, with 8 bases that match TRBD2. The V gene end was trimmed by 8 bases and the J gene end by 4 bases; junction bases not matched to a gene: 7. The CDR3 contains 13 residues. In germline, CDR1 is WNHNN, CDR2 SYGVQD (reference sequence). The CDR3 sequence is CASGGTRVYEQYF. DNA for the CDR3: TGCGCCAGCGGAGGGACTAGGGTGTACGAGCAGTACTTC.

This clone has more than one count but fewer than ten. The rearrangement uses TRBV6-1 and TRBJ1-6; no clear D. Germline loops: CDR1 MNHNS, CDR2 SASEGT. This CDR3 has 13 residues. The germline V and J ends were trimmed by 6 bases and 7 bases, with 10 bases remaining between them. This CDR3 reads CASRAYWNSPLHF. For the CDR3, the DNA is TGTGCCAGCAGGGCGTACTGGAATTCACCCCTCCACTTT.

Concerning this clone: One end of the junction does not line up with germline, which may come from a read error. The genes are TRBV28 and TRBJ2-7; D is uncertain. Per germline, CDR1 MDHEN and CDR2 SYDVKM. This CDR3 region has 16 residues. This chain's CDR3 is CASSFLWRNQMYDENF. CDR3 sequence (DNA): TGTGCCAGCAGTTTCCTATGGCGGAACCAGATGTACGATGAGAACTTC. Full variable domain (outside the CDR3, taken from reference TRBV28 and TRBJ2-7): DVKVTQSSRYLVKRTGEKVFLECVQDMDHENMFWYRQDPGLGLRLIYFSYDVKMKEKGDIPEGYSVSREKKERFSLILESASTNQTSMYLCASSFLWRNQMYDENFGPGTRLTVT.

Ten or more counts support this clone. V gene TRBV2 combines with J gene TRBJ1-5; 9 nucleotides agree with TRBD1. The germline V gene encodes CDR1 SNHLY and CDR2 FYNNEI. V lost 5 bases and J lost 8; bases outside the gene matches: 10. The CDR3 is 15 amino acids. As DNA, the CDR3 is TGTGCCAGCAGTCTCCGGGACAGGGTCGAGGAGCCCCAGCATTTT. This encodes CASSLRDRVEEPQHF.

As regards this clone: One base away lies a much larger clone, so this may be a sequencing read error. The sample holds other DNA sequences that translate to the same CDR3. The chain is built from TRBV9 and TRBJ2-3, with TRBD2 matching 8 bases. Germline loops: CDR1 SGDLS, CDR2 YYNGEE. This CDR3 region has 14 residues. CDR3 sequence (DNA): TGTGCCAGCAGCGGAGCGGGAGTCGCAGATACGCAGTATTTC. Its translation: CASSGAGVADTQYF.

This clone was detected ten times or more. V usage is TRBV5-4 and J usage is TRBJ1-2; the D is unclear. This CDR3 has 11 residues. V was shortened by 0 bases and J by 7 bases, with 4 bases between the two germline ends. Germline loops: CDR1 SGHNT, CDR2 YYREEE (reference sequence). The CDR3 is CASSLGGGYTF. The DNA of the CDR3 is TGTGCCAGCAGCTTGGGGGGTGGCTACACCTTC.

This clone was seen ten or more times. The CDR3 is CASSNRQYGYTF. The CDR3 DNA follows: TGTGCCAGCAGTAATCGACAGTATGGCTACACCTTC. This chain links TRBV6-1 with TRBJ1-2; tentative D call: TRBD1 (5 bases). Trimming left V 5 bases short and J 5 bases short, with 9 bases between. This CDR3 spans 12 amino acids. From germline, CDR1 is MNHNS and CDR2 SASEGT.

This clone occurred many times. This chain joins TRBV12-3 or TRBV12-4 and TRBJ2-7; 9 bases are shared with TRBD1. The CDR3 length is 15 residues. Losses at the gene ends were 4 bases for V and 5 bases for J; bases not matched to a gene: 9. The CDR3: CASSSPGQGIHEQYF. In DNA, the CDR3 is TGTGCCAGCAGTTCGCCCGGACAGGGGATACACGAGCAGTACTTC.

The chain is built from TRBV5-1 and TRBJ2-2; possible D gene TRBD1, 5 bases. The germline CDR1 and CDR2 sequences are SGHRS and YFSETQ. Trimming removed 1 base from V and 6 bases from J, with 7 bases in between. The CDR3 is 13 amino acids. The CDR3 region is CASSLKGAGELFF. The CDR3 DNA sequence: TGCGCCAGCAGCTTGAAAGGGGCCGGGGAGCTGTTTTTT.